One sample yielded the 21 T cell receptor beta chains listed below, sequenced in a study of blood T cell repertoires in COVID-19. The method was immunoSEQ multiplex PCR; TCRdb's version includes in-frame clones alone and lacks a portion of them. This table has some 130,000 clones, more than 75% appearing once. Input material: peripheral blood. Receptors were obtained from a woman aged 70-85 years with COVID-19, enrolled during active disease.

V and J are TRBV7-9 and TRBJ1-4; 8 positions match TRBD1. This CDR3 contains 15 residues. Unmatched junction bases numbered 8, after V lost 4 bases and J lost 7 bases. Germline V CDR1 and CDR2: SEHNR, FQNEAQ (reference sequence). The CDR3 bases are TGTGCCAGCAGCTCCGACAGGGGTCAGGGTGAAAAACTGTTTTTT. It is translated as CASSSDRGQGEKLFF. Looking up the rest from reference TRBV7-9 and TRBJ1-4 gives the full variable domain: DTGVSQNPRHKITKRGQNVTFRCDPISEHNRLYWYRQTLGQGPEFLTYFQNEAQLEKSRLLSDRFSAERPKGSFSTLEIQRTEQGDSAMYLCASSSDRGQGEKLFFGSGTQLSVL.

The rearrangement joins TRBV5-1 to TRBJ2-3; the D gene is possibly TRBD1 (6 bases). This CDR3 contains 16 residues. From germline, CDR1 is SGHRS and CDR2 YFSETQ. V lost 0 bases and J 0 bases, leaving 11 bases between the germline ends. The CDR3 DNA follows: TGCGCCAGCAGCTTGGGAAGGGACACGAGCACAGATACGCAGTATTTT. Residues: CASSLGRDTSTDTQYF.

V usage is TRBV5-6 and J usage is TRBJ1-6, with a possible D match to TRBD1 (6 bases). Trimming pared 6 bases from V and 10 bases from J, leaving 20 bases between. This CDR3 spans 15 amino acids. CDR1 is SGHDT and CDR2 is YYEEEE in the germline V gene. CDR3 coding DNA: TGTGCCAGCAACCCCGCGGGGGTTGGGGGCTCACCCCTCCACTTT. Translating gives CASNPAGVGGSPLHF.

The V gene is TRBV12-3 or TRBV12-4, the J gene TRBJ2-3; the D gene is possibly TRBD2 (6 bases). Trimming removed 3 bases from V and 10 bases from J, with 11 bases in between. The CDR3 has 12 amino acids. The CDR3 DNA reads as TGTGCCAGCAGTTTGGGGACTCCCTCGCAGTATTTT. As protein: CASSLGTPSQYF.

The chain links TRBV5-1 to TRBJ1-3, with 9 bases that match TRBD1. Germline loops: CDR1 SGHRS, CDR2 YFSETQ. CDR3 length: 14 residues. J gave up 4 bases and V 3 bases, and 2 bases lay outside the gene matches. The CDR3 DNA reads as TGCGCCAGCAGCTCCGGGACAGGGGGAAACACCATATATTTT. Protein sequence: CASSSGTGGNTIYF.

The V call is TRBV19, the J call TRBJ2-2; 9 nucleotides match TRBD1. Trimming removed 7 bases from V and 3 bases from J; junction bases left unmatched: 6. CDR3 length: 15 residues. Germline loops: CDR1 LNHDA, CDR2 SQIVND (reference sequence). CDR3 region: CASNTGQGYTGELFF. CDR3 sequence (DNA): TGTGCCAGTAACACGGGACAGGGCTACACCGGGGAGCTGTTTTTT.

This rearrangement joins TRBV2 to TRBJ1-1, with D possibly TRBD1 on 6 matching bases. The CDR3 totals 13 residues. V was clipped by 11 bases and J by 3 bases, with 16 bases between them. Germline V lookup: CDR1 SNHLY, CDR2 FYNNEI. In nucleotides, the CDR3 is TGTGCCGGCGAAACAGGGTTGGACACTGAAGCTTTCTTT. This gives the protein CAGETGLDTEAFF.

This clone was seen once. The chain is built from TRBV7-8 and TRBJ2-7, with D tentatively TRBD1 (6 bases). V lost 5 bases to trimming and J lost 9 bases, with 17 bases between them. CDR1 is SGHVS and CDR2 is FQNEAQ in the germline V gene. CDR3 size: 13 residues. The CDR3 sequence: CASSRLQGQGQYF. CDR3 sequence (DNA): TGTGCCAGCAGCCGGCTCCAGGGGCAGGGGCAGTACTTC.

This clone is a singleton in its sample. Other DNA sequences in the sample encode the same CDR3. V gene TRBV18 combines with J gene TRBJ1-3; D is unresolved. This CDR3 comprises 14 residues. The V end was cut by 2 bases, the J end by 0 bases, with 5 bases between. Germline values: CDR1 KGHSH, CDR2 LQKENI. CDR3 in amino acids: CASSPGSSGNTIYF. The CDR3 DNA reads TGTGCCAGCTCACCAGGCAGCTCTGGAAACACCATATATTTT.

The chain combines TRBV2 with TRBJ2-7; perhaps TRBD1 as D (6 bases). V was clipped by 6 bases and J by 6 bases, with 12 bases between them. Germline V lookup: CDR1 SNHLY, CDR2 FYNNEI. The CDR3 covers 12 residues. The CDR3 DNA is TGTGCCAGCAGAGCACAGGGAGCCGAGCAGTACTTC. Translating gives CASRAQGAEQYF. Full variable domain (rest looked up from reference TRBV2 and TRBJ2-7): EPEVTQTPSHQVTQMGQEVILRCVPISNHLYFYWYRQILGQKVEFLVSFYNNEISEKSEIFDDQFSVERPDGSNFTLKIRSTKLEDSAMYFCASRAQGAEQYFGPGTRLTVT.

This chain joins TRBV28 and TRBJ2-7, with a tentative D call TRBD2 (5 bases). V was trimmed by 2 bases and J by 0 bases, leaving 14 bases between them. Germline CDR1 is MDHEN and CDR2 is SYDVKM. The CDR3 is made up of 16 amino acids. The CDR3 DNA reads TGTGCCAGCAGTTTAGGAGGCGAGATGAGCTCCTACGAGCAGTACTTC. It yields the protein CASSLGGEMSSYEQYF. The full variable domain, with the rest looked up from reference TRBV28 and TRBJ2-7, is DVKVTQSSRYLVKRTGEKVFLECVQDMDHENMFWYRQDPGLGLRLIYFSYDVKMKEKGDIPEGYSVSREKKERFSLILESASTNQTSMYLCASSLGGEMSSYEQYFGPGTRLTVT.

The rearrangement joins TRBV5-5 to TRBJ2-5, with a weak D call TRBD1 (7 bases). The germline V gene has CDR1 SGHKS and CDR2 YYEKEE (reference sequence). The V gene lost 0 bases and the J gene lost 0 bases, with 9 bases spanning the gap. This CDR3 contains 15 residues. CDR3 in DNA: TGTGCCAGCAGCTTGGGCGGGACAGACCAAGAGACCCAGTACTTC. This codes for CASSLGGTDQETQYF.

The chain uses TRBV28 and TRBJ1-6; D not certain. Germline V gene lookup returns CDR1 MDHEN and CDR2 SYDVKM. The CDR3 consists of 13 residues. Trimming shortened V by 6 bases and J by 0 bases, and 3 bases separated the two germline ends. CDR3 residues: CASRRSYNSPLHF. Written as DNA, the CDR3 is TGTGCCAGCAGGCGCTCCTATAATTCACCCCTCCACTTT.

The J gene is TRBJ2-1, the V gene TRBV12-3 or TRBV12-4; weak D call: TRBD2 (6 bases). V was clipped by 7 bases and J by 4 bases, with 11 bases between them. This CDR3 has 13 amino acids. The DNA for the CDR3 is TGTGCCAGCACCCGGACTATGTACAATGAGCAGTTCTTC. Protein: CASTRTMYNEQFF.

For the CDR3, the DNA is TGTGCCAGCAGCCAACCGGGACAGGGAGATGAAAAACTGTTTTTT. It translates to CASSQPGQGDEKLFF. The chain joins TRBV3-1 (or the pseudogene TRBV3-2) to TRBJ1-4; 9 positions match TRBD1. The CDR3 loop spans 15 amino acids. The J segment lost 6 bases and the V segment lost 2 bases, leaving 4 bases of the junction unmatched. CDR1 and CDR2 from the germline V gene are LGHDT and YNNKEL (reference sequence).

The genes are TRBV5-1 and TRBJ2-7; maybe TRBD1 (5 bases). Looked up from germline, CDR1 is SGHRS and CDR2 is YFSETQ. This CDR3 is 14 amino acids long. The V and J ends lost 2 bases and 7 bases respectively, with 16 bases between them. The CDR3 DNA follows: TGCGCCAGCAGCTTACGTCAGGGAAGTTGGGAGCAGTACTTC. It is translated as CASSLRQGSWEQYF.

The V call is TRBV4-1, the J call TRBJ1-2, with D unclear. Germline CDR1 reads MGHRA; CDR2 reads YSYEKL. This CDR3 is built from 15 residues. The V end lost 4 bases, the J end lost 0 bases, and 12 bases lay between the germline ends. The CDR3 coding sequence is TGCGCCAGCAGCCGTCCGGGCGGGGCTAACTATGGCTACACCTTC. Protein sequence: CASSRPGGANYGYTF.

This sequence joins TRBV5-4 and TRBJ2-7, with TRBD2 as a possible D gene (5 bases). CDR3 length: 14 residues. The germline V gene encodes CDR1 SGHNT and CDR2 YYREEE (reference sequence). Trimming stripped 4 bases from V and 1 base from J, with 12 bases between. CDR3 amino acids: CASSAGLKSYEQYF. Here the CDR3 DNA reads TGTGCCAGCAGCGCGGGCCTTAAATCCTACGAGCAGTACTTC. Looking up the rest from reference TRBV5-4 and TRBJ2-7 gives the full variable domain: ETGVTQSPTHLIKTRGQQVTLRCSSQSGHNTVSWYQQALGQGPQFIFQYYREEENGRGNFPPRFSGLQFPNYSSELNVNALELDDSALYLCASSAGLKSYEQYFGPGTRLTVT.

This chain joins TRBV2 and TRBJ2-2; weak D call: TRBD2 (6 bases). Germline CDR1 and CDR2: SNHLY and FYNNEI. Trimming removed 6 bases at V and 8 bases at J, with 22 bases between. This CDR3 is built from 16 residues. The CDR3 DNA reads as TGTGCCAGCAGCTTCCGGGACTCCGCCACGTCAGGGGAGCTGTTTTTT. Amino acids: CASSFRDSATSGELFF. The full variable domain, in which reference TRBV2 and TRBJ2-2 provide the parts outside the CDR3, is EPEVTQTPSHQVTQMGQEVILRCVPISNHLYFYWYRQILGQKVEFLVSFYNNEISEKSEIFDDQFSVERPDGSNFTLKIRSTKLEDSAMYFCASSFRDSATSGELFFGEGSRLTVL.

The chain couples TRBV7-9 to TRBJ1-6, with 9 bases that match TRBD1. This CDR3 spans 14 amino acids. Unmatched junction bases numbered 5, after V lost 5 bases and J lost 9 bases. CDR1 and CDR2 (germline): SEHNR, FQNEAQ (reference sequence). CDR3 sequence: CASSLQGAVSPLHF. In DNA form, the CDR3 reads TGTGCCAGCAGCCTACAGGGGGCGGTTTCACCCCTCCACTTT.

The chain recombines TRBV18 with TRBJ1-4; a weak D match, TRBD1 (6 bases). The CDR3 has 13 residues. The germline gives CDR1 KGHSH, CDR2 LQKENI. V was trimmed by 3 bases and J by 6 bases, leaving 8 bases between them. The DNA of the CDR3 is TGTGCCAGCTCACCCCGACAGGATGAAAAACTGTTTTTT. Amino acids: CASSPRQDEKLFF.